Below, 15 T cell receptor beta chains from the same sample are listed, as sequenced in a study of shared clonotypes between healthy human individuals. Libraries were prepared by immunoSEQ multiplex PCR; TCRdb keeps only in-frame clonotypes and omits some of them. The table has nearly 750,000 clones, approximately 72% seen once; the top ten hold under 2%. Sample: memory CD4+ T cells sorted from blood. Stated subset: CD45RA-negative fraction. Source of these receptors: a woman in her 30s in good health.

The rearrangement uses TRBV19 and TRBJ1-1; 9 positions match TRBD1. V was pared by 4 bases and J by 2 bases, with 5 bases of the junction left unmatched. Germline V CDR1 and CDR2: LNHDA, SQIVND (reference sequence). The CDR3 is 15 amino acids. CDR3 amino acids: CASSSLTGGNTEAFF. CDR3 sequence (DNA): TGTGCCAGTAGTAGCCTGACAGGGGGAAACACTGAAGCTTTCTTT. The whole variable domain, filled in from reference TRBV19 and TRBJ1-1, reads DGGITQSPKYLFRKEGQNVTLSCEQNLNHDAMYWYRQDPGQGLRLIYYSQIVNDFQKGDIAEGYSVSREKKESFPLTVTSAQKNPTAFYLCASSSLTGGNTEAFFGQGTRLTVV.

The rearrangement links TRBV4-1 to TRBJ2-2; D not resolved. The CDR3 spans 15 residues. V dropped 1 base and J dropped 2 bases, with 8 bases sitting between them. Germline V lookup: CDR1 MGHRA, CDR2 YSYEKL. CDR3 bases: TGCGCCAGCAGCCAAGGGACGCAAAACACCGGGGAGCTGTTTTTT. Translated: CASSQGTQNTGELFF.

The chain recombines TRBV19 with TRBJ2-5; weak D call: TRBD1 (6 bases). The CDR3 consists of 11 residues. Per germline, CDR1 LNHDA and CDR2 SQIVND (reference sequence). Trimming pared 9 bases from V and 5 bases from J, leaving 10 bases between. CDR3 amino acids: CASSRGETQYF. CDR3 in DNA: TGTGCCAGCTCTAGGGGGGAGACCCAGTACTTC. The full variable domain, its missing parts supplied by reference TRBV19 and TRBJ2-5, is DGGITQSPKYLFRKEGQNVTLSCEQNLNHDAMYWYRQDPGQGLRLIYYSQIVNDFQKGDIAEGYSVSREKKESFPLTVTSAQKNPTAFYLCASSRGETQYFGPGTRLLVL.

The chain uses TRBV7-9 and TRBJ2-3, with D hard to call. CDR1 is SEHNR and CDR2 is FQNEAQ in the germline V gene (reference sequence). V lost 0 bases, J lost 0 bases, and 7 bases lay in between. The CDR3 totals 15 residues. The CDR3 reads CASSLAELSTDTQYF. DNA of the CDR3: TGTGCCAGCAGCTTAGCGGAATTGAGCACAGATACGCAGTATTTT.

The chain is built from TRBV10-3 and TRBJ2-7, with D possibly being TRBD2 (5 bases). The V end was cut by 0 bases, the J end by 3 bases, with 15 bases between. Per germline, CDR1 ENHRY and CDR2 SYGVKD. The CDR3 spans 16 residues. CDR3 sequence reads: CAISESAASGSYEQYF. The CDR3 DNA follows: TGTGCCATCAGTGAGTCCGCGGCGAGCGGAAGCTACGAGCAGTACTTC.

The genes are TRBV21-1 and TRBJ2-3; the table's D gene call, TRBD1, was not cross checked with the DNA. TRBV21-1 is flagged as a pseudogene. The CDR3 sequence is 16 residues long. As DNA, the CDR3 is TGTGCCAGCAGCGAGACAGGGGCGGGAGCGAAAGATACGCAGTATTTT. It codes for CASSETGAGAKDTQYF.

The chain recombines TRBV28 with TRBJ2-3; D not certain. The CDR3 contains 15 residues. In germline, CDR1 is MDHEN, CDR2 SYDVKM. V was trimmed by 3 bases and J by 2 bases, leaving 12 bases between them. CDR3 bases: TGTGCCAGCAGTTTCAGCGCGGCCTTCACAGATACGCAGTATTTT. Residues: CASSFSAAFTDTQYF.

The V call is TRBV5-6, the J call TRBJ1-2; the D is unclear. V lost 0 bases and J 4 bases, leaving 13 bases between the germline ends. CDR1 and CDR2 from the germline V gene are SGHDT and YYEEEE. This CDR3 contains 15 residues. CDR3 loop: CASSLGPVYGYGYTF. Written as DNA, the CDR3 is TGTGCCAGCAGCTTGGGGCCCGTGTATGGCTATGGCTACACCTTC.

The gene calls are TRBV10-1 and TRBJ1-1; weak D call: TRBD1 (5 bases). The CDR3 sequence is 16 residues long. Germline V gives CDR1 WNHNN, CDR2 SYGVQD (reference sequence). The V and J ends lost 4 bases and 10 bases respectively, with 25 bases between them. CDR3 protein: CASSGGRAGDRMGAFF. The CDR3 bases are TGCGCCAGCAGTGGGGGCCGGGCCGGGGATCGAATGGGAGCTTTCTTT.

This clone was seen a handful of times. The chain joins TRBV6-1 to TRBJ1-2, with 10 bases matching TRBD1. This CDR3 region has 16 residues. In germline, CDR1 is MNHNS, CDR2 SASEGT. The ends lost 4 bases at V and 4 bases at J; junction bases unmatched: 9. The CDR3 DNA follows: TGTGCCAGCAGTGTAGCCGGGACAGGGGATTCCTATGGCTACACCTTC. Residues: CASSVAGTGDSYGYTF.

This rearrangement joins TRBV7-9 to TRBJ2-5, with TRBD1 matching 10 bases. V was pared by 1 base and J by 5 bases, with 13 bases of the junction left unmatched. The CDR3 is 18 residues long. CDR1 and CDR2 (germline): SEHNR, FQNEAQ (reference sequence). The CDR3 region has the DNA TGTGCCAGCAGCTTAGGAGTGTTGCGCGGACAGGGGGTGGAGACCCAGTACTTC. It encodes CASSLGVLRGQGVETQYF.

The CDR3 DNA follows: TGTGCCAGCAGTGAATTAGGGAGGCAAAATCAGCCCCAGCATTTT. Its protein product is CASSELGRQNQPQHF. The rearrangement joins TRBV2 to TRBJ1-5; D call uncertain. This CDR3 is 15 amino acids long. V lost 2 bases and J 4 bases, leaving 12 bases between the germline ends. CDR1 is SNHLY and CDR2 is FYNNEI in the germline V gene.

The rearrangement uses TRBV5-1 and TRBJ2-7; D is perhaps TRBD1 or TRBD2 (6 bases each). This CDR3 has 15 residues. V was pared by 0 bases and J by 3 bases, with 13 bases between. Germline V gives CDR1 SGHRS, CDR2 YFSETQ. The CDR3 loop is CASSLGRGTIYEQYF. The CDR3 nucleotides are TGCGCCAGCAGCTTGGGTCGCGGGACAATCTACGAGCAGTACTTC. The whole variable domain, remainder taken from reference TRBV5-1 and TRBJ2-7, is KAGVTQTPRYLIKTRGQQVTLSCSPISGHRSVSWYQQTPGQGLQFLFEYFSETQRNKGNFPGRFSGRQFSNSRSEMNVSTLELGDSALYLCASSLGRGTIYEQYFGPGTRLTVT.

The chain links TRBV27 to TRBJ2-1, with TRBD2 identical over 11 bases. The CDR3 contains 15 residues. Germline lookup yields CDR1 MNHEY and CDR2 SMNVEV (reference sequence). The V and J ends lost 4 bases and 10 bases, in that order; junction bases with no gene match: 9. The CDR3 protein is CASSSLAGAAREQFF. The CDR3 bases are TGTGCCAGCAGTTCACTAGCGGGGGCCGCTAGGGAGCAGTTCTTC.

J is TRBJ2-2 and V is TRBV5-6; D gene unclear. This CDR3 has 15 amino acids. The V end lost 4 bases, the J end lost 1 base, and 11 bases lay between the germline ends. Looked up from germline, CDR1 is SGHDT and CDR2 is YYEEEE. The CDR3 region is CASSGPNLNTGELFF. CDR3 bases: TGTGCCAGCAGCGGACCGAATCTGAACACCGGGGAGCTGTTTTTT.